What follows describes a single T cell receptor beta chain. Antigen specificity is unknown. Assay used: immunoSEQ multiplex PCR; TCRdb lists only in-frame clones, some missing. This repertoire shows some 150,000 clones, about 81% found once; its top ten account for about 4%. Losses at the gene ends were 2 bases for V and 4 bases for J; bases not matched to a gene: 9. The germline V gene encodes CDR1 LGHNA and CDR2 YNFKEQ. CDR3 length: 17 amino acids. The source of the sample is a study of T cell responses to AZD1222 COVID-19 vaccine. Study-level results: Donors, mostly white British, included more females; clonal diversity was possibly underestimated. Distributed over spike, vaccine-associated CD4 TCRs predominated at 160-218 and 743-854. In all cases, repertoires were sampled only after the peak T cell response.

This chain uses TRBV4-2 with TRBJ1-4, with 8 bases fitting TRBD1. Sample: peripheral blood, taken on day 0 of MenACWY control vaccination. This clonotype was obtained from an adult in good health. CDR3 region: CASSQPGQDWRNEKLFF. The CDR3 DNA sequence: TGTGCCAGCAGCCAACCGGGACAGGACTGGCGTAATGAAAAACTGTTTTTT.